What follows are 12 T cell receptor beta chains derived from one specimen sequenced in a study of blood T cell repertoires in COVID-19. TCRdb keeps only in-frame clones here, not all; method: immunoSEQ multiplex PCR. The sample gives 300,000 to 450,000 clones, about 89% of which show up once; about 10% is in the top ten. Sequenced: peripheral blood. The receptor source for this set is a woman in her 30s with COVID-19, enrolled during active disease.

The chain links TRBV29-1 to TRBJ2-1; TRBD2 matches 12 bases. This CDR3 has 15 residues. Germline V gene data show CDR1 as SQVTM and CDR2 as ANQGSEA. The V gene end was trimmed by 5 bases and the J gene end by 4 bases; junction bases not matched to a gene: 6. CDR3 coding DNA: TGCAGCGTTTCGACACTAGCGGGAGGATACAATGAGCAGTTCTTC. Protein: CSVSTLAGGYNEQFF.

This rearrangement joins TRBV5-8 to TRBJ1-3; D unresolved. CDR1 and CDR2 from the germline V gene are SGHTS and YDEGEE. This CDR3 comprises 17 residues. Deletions cut 7 bases from V and 0 bases from J, with 20 bases between. This CDR3 is CASGLMNSLLSGNTIYF. The CDR3 DNA reads as TGTGCCAGCGGACTCATGAACAGTCTCCTCTCTGGAAACACCATATATTTT.

V gene TRBV25-1 combines with J gene TRBJ2-3; D is unresolved. The CDR3 runs to 15 residues. Looked up from germline, CDR1 is MGHDK and CDR2 is SYGVNS. The germline V and J ends were trimmed by 1 base and 3 bases, with 11 bases remaining between them. The CDR3 sequence: CASSESQMKTDTQYF. The CDR3 nucleotides are TGTGCCAGCAGTGAATCCCAGATGAAGACAGATACGCAGTATTTT.

J is TRBJ2-5 and V is TRBV30, with a possible D match to TRBD1 (6 bases). Germline V gives CDR1 GTSNPN, CDR2 SVGIG (reference sequence). Trimming left V 3 bases short and J 7 bases short, with 21 bases between. The CDR3 contains 15 residues. This chain's CDR3 is CAWSQRSVEGGTQYF. The CDR3 DNA sequence: TGTGCCTGGAGCCAACGGTCGGTGGAAGGGGGGACCCAGTACTTC.

The gene calls are TRBV24-1 and TRBJ2-7, with 15 bases lining up with TRBD2. Trimming took 3 bases from V and 5 from J; bases not matched to a gene: 4. CDR1 is KGHDR, CDR2 SFDVKD, per germline. This CDR3 is 16 amino acids long. CDR3 region: CATSDPGLAGGNEQYF. The CDR3 DNA follows: TGTGCCACCAGTGATCCGGGACTAGCGGGAGGAAACGAGCAGTACTTC.

The V and J genes are TRBV28 and TRBJ1-6; 9 bases match TRBD1. Trimming cost V 3 bases and J 7 bases; bases outside gene matches: 7. In germline, CDR1 is MDHEN, CDR2 SYDVKM. This CDR3 spans 16 amino acids. The DNA of the CDR3 is TGTGCCAGCAGTTTGATTTTACAGGGGGCAAATTCACCCCTCCACTTT. It encodes CASSLILQGANSPLHF.

The chain joins TRBV5-4 to TRBJ2-7; D might be TRBD1 (6 bases). Trimming took 4 bases from V and 7 from J, leaving 15 bases between them. This CDR3 comprises 13 residues. Germline V gene lookup returns CDR1 SGHNT and CDR2 YYREEE (reference sequence). The CDR3 coding sequence is TGTGCCAGCAGCCCAACGGGCGACAGGGAGCAGTACTTC. Translation: CASSPTGDREQYF.

This clone was detected only once. The chain employs TRBV30 and TRBJ2-5; TRBD1 might be the D (5 bases). Between the trimmed V and J ends, which lost 2 bases and 5 bases, there was a span of 15 bases. Germline lookup yields CDR1 GTSNPN and CDR2 SVGIG (reference sequence). The length of the CDR3 is 14 residues. The CDR3 DNA follows: TGTGCCTGGAGTTCTGGCACATCAGGGGAGACCCAGTACTTC. Protein: CAWSSGTSGETQYF.

The chain uses TRBV27 and TRBJ1-4; tentative D call: TRBD1 (5 bases). The CDR3 is 15 amino acids. Looked up from germline, CDR1 is MNHEY and CDR2 is SMNVEV (reference sequence). V gave up 6 bases and J gave up 3 bases, with 14 bases separating them. CDR3 in amino acids: CASRYGGGSNEKLFF. CDR3 coding DNA: TGTGCCAGCAGATACGGCGGGGGGTCTAATGAAAAACTGTTTTTT.

This chain links TRBV5-1 with TRBJ2-1; maybe TRBD2 (5 bases). V lost 0 bases to trimming and J lost 7 bases, with 20 bases between them. This CDR3 has 17 residues. The germline V gene encodes CDR1 SGHRS and CDR2 YFSETQ. The CDR3, as DNA: TGCGCCAGCAGCTTGGGTACCCTACTAGGCCCCGAGAATGAGCAGTTCTTC. Translated, it gives CASSLGTLLGPENEQFF.

This clone was detected a few times. This chain connects TRBV10-2 to TRBJ2-7; perhaps TRBD2 as D (6 bases). Germline V gives CDR1 WSHSY, CDR2 SAAADI. This CDR3 is 12 amino acids long. The germline V and J ends were trimmed by 10 bases and 3 bases, with 13 bases remaining between them. CDR3 region: CATRTGDYEQYF. The CDR3 nucleotides read TGCGCCACCCGGACGGGGGACTACGAGCAGTACTTC.

The chain employs TRBV5-1 and TRBJ1-5; TRBD1 aligns across 9 bases. The CDR3 is 16 amino acids. Trimming cost V 4 bases and J 2 bases; bases outside gene matches: 7. Germline CDR1 SGHRS, CDR2 YFSETQ. The CDR3 sequence is CASSKGQGGRNQPQHF. The DNA for the CDR3 is TGCGCCAGCAGCAAGGGACAGGGCGGACGCAATCAGCCCCAGCATTTT.